A selection of T cell receptor beta chains follows, all from one sample in a study of cytomegalovirus exposure and HLA in healthy donors. Method: immunoSEQ multiplex PCR; TCRdb's copy keeps in-frame clones and lacks some. In the table there are approximately 160,000 clones, roughly 86% of which are singletons. The sequenced material came from PBMCs. The source of these receptors is a girl between 5 and 17 years old in good health and CMV-seropositive. Both conserved end residues are part of each CDR3. Fields, in order: D gene, J gene, clone size, V gene, CDR3 DNA, CDR3 protein. D genes are given only for firm matches. The size field is filled for only some rows; it gives once, few, many or a size class.

d_gene: -
j_gene: TRBJ2-5
abundance: -
v_gene: TRBV7-9
CDR3nt: TGTGCCAGCAGCCCGACTATCCTAGGGCAAGAGACCCAGTACTTC
CDR3aa: CASSPTILGQETQYF

d_gene: -
j_gene: TRBJ2-7
abundance: few
v_gene: TRBV9
CDR3nt: TGTGCCAGCAGCGTAGCAGGGGCCTTTGACGAGCAGTACTTC
CDR3aa: CASSVAGAFDEQYF

d_gene: TRBD2
j_gene: TRBJ2-1
abundance: -
v_gene: TRBV6-4
CDR3nt: TGTGCCAGCAGTGCCCGTAGCGGGGGTGGTAATGAGCAGTTCTTC
CDR3aa: CASSARSGGGNEQFF

d_gene: -
j_gene: TRBJ2-5
abundance: -
v_gene: TRBV5-1
CDR3nt: TGCGCCAGCAGCTTGGGGGCAGTCCAAGAGACCCAGTACTTC
CDR3aa: CASSLGAVQETQYF

d_gene: -
j_gene: TRBJ1-2
abundance: -
v_gene: TRBV6-1
CDR3nt: TGTGCCAGCAGTGGATTCGAGGGACTCGGCTACACCTTC
CDR3aa: CASSGFEGLGYTF

d_gene: TRBD1
j_gene: TRBJ2-3
abundance: -
v_gene: TRBV6-4
CDR3nt: TGTGCCAGCAGTGGGACAGGGGATACAGATACGCAGTATTTT
CDR3aa: CASSGTGDTDTQYF

d_gene: -
j_gene: TRBJ1-2
abundance: -
v_gene: TRBV5-6
CDR3nt: TGTGCCAGCAGCTTATCTAAGTCTAACTATGGCTACACCTTC
CDR3aa: CASSLSKSNYGYTF

d_gene: -
j_gene: TRBJ2-1
abundance: -
v_gene: TRBV13
CDR3nt: TGTGCCAGCAGCCCCCTCCAGAGGTCCGATGAGCAGTTCTTC
CDR3aa: CASSPLQRSDEQFF

d_gene: -
j_gene: TRBJ1-3
abundance: -
v_gene: TRBV18
CDR3nt: TGTGCCAGCTCATCAGGGTCCGACTCTGGAAACACCATATATTTT
CDR3aa: CASSSGSDSGNTIYF

d_gene: -
j_gene: TRBJ2-3
abundance: -
v_gene: TRBV6-5
CDR3nt: TGTGCCAGCAGTTCAAGCACAGATACGCAGTATTTT
CDR3aa: CASSSSTDTQYF

d_gene: -
j_gene: TRBJ1-2
abundance: -
v_gene: TRBV28
CDR3nt: TGTGCCAGCAGTATCTCAGGGTTTGGCTACACCTTC
CDR3aa: CASSISGFGYTF

d_gene: -
j_gene: TRBJ1-1
abundance: -
v_gene: TRBV27
CDR3nt: TGTGCCAGCAGAATGGGGGAGGTGACTGAAGCTTTCTTT
CDR3aa: CASRMGEVTEAFF

d_gene: TRBD1
j_gene: TRBJ1-2
abundance: -
v_gene: TRBV18
CDR3nt: TGTGCCAGCTCAACAGGGGCCGCCGTCGCTAACTATGGCTACACCTTC
CDR3aa: CASSTGAAVANYGYTF

d_gene: -
j_gene: TRBJ1-1
abundance: -
v_gene: TRBV5-1
CDR3nt: TGCGCCAGCAGCTTGATGGCAGGGTCGACTGAAGCTTTCTTT
CDR3aa: CASSLMAGSTEAFF

d_gene: TRBD1
j_gene: TRBJ2-7
abundance: few
v_gene: TRBV2
CDR3nt: TGTGCCAGCAGTGAAAGTAGGGGGCAGGGGGCAGGGGAGCAGTACTTC
CDR3aa: CASSESRGQGAGEQYF

d_gene: -
j_gene: TRBJ2-4
abundance: -
v_gene: TRBV10-1
CDR3nt: TGCGCCAGCAGTGACCCAGACATAGCCAAAAACATTCAGTACTTC
CDR3aa: CASSDPDIAKNIQYF

d_gene: -
j_gene: TRBJ2-1
abundance: -
v_gene: TRBV6-6
CDR3nt: TGTGCCATCAGTGGGATGGGGGGACAGACTACCAATGAGCAGTTCTTC
CDR3aa: CAISGMGGQTTNEQFF

d_gene: -
j_gene: TRBJ2-7
abundance: -
v_gene: TRBV6-5
CDR3nt: TGTGCCAGCAGTGGGGACATCTACGAGCAGTACTTC
CDR3aa: CASSGDIYEQYF

d_gene: -
j_gene: TRBJ2-2
abundance: -
v_gene: TRBV18
CDR3nt: TGTGCCAGCTCACCGCTGGGGACACTGAACACCGGGGAGCTGTTTTTT
CDR3aa: CASSPLGTLNTGELFF

d_gene: TRBD1
j_gene: TRBJ2-1
abundance: once
v_gene: TRBV6-5
CDR3nt: TGTGCCAGCATCGGGACAGGGTCCAACAATGAGCAGTTCTTC
CDR3aa: CASIGTGSNNEQFF

d_gene: TRBD2
j_gene: TRBJ2-7
abundance: -
v_gene: TRBV10-2
CDR3nt: TGCGCCAGCAGTGAGTCACACAGCGGGGGGGGCTACGAGCAGTACTTC
CDR3aa: CASSESHSGGGYEQYF

d_gene: -
j_gene: TRBJ1-4
abundance: -
v_gene: TRBV9
CDR3nt: TGTGCCAGCAGCCCGAGCGGGTGGCCTCGGGAAAAACTGTTTTTT
CDR3aa: CASSPSGWPREKLFF

d_gene: TRBD2
j_gene: TRBJ2-5
abundance: -
v_gene: TRBV7-7
CDR3nt: TGTGCTAGCAGCCAGACTAGCGGGGGGAAAGAGACCCAGTACTTC
CDR3aa: CASSQTSGGKETQYF

d_gene: TRBD2
j_gene: TRBJ2-1
abundance: -
v_gene: TRBV6-5
CDR3nt: TGTGCCAGCAGCCGGGAGGGAGTGAATGAGCAGTTCTTC
CDR3aa: CASSREGVNEQFF

d_gene: -
j_gene: TRBJ2-2
abundance: -
v_gene: TRBV2
CDR3nt: TGTGCCAGCAGTGCGGACTTCACCGGGGAGCTGTTTTTT
CDR3aa: CASSADFTGELFF

d_gene: -
j_gene: TRBJ1-1
abundance: -
v_gene: TRBV18
CDR3nt: TGTGCCAGCTCCGGGAAAGGCACTGAAGCTTTCTTT
CDR3aa: CASSGKGTEAFF

d_gene: TRBD1
j_gene: TRBJ1-1
abundance: -
v_gene: TRBV6-5
CDR3nt: TGTGCCAGCAGTTCGGGACAGGGGGTCAGAGGCACTGAAGCTTTCTTT
CDR3aa: CASSSGQGVRGTEAFF

d_gene: TRBD2
j_gene: TRBJ2-7
abundance: -
v_gene: TRBV7-2
CDR3nt: TGTGCCAGCAGCCCCGAACTAGCGGGGGCCTACGAGCAGTACTTC
CDR3aa: CASSPELAGAYEQYF

d_gene: -
j_gene: TRBJ1-1
abundance: -
v_gene: TRBV15
CDR3nt: TGTGCCACCAGCAGAGGGAGCCCTTCAGGGCACACTGAAGCTTTCTTT
CDR3aa: CATSRGSPSGHTEAFF

d_gene: -
j_gene: TRBJ1-2
abundance: once
v_gene: TRBV18
CDR3nt: TGTGCCAGCTCCCCGGGGGAGGGGAGGCTCTATGGCTACACCTTC
CDR3aa: CASSPGEGRLYGYTF

d_gene: -
j_gene: TRBJ2-1
abundance: -
v_gene: TRBV4-2
CDR3nt: TGTGCCAGCAGCCCGGGAGTGTACTCCTACAATGAGCAGTTCTTC
CDR3aa: CASSPGVYSYNEQFF

d_gene: TRBD2
j_gene: TRBJ2-1
abundance: -
v_gene: TRBV29-1
CDR3nt: TGCAGCGTTGAAGATCCCCTGCGGGGGGTCTACAATGAGCAGTTCTTC
CDR3aa: CSVEDPLRGVYNEQFF

d_gene: -
j_gene: TRBJ2-5
abundance: -
v_gene: TRBV27
CDR3nt: TGTGCCAGCAGTTTGGGTTCCAGGGAGACCCAGTACTTC
CDR3aa: CASSLGSRETQYF

d_gene: -
j_gene: TRBJ1-1
abundance: -
v_gene: TRBV9
CDR3nt: TGTGCCAGCCGGCGGGGAGAGAACACTGAAGCTTTCTTT
CDR3aa: CASRRGENTEAFF

d_gene: -
j_gene: TRBJ2-7
abundance: -
v_gene: TRBV13
CDR3nt: TGTGCCAGCAGCTTAGGCCGGGACAAACATTACGAGCAGTACTTC
CDR3aa: CASSLGRDKHYEQYF

d_gene: TRBD1
j_gene: TRBJ1-1
abundance: -
v_gene: TRBV18
CDR3nt: TGTGCCAGCTCACCACCTGTCTCAGGGGGTATTTTGAACACTGAAGCTTTCTTT
CDR3aa: CASSPPVSGGILNTEAFF

d_gene: -
j_gene: TRBJ1-1
abundance: -
v_gene: TRBV5-4
CDR3nt: TGTGCCAGCAGCTTACAGGGTTGGAACACTGAAGCTTTCTTT
CDR3aa: CASSLQGWNTEAFF

d_gene: -
j_gene: TRBJ2-7
abundance: -
v_gene: TRBV7-9
CDR3nt: TGTTCCAGCAGCTCAGGGGAGCAGTACTTC
CDR3aa: CSSSSGEQYF

d_gene: -
j_gene: TRBJ1-1
abundance: -
v_gene: TRBV28
CDR3nt: TGTGCCAGCAGCAAAACACATAAACACAGGGATACGAACACTGAAGCTTTCTTT
CDR3aa: CASSKTHKHRDTNTEAFF

d_gene: -
j_gene: TRBJ1-1
abundance: -
v_gene: TRBV6-1
CDR3nt: TGTGCCAGCAGGCACGAGGTGAACACTGAAGCTTTCTTT
CDR3aa: CASRHEVNTEAFF

d_gene: -
j_gene: TRBJ1-2
abundance: -
v_gene: TRBV27
CDR3nt: TGTGCCAGCAGTCCAGGCGGGACCTATGGCTACACCTTC
CDR3aa: CASSPGGTYGYTF

d_gene: -
j_gene: TRBJ1-5
abundance: -
v_gene: TRBV4-1
CDR3nt: TGCGCCAGCAGCCAAGGCTGGGAGAATAGCAATCAGCCCCAGCATTTT
CDR3aa: CASSQGWENSNQPQHF

d_gene: -
j_gene: TRBJ1-2
abundance: -
v_gene: TRBV10-1
CDR3nt: TGCGCCAGCAGTGAGTCCTCCCGAAGCGGCTACACCTTC
CDR3aa: CASSESSRSGYTF

d_gene: TRBD1
j_gene: TRBJ2-5
abundance: -
v_gene: TRBV11-1
CDR3nt: TGTGCCAGCAGCTCGGGACAGCCTAAGCGAGAGACCCAGTACTTC
CDR3aa: CASSSGQPKRETQYF

d_gene: -
j_gene: TRBJ1-6
abundance: few
v_gene: TRBV19
CDR3nt: TGTGCCAGTAGTATTGTCATCGTTGGCTCACCCCTCCACTTT
CDR3aa: CASSIVIVGSPLHF

d_gene: -
j_gene: TRBJ2-7
abundance: -
v_gene: TRBV5-6
CDR3nt: TGTGCCAGCAGCTTGTTCTCGTTTTCCTACGAGCAGTACTTC
CDR3aa: CASSLFSFSYEQYF

d_gene: -
j_gene: TRBJ2-2
abundance: -
v_gene: TRBV4-1
CDR3nt: TGCGCCAGCAGCCGACATTCCTCCCCGGACTTTTCGAACACCGGGGAGCTGTTTTTT
CDR3aa: CASSRHSSPDFSNTGELFF

d_gene: -
j_gene: TRBJ1-2
abundance: -
v_gene: TRBV7-3
CDR3nt: TGTGCCAGCAGCCCCAGCCCGGGGTGGAGGGGCTACACCTTC
CDR3aa: CASSPSPGWRGYTF

d_gene: TRBD2
j_gene: TRBJ2-5
abundance: -
v_gene: TRBV11-1
CDR3nt: TGTGCCAGCAGCCCCCGACTAGCCTTGGGGAAAGAGACCCAGTACTTC
CDR3aa: CASSPRLALGKETQYF

d_gene: -
j_gene: TRBJ1-1
abundance: -
v_gene: TRBV5-1
CDR3nt: TGCGCCAGCAGCTTGGGGGGGCGACAGATGAACACTGAAGCTTTCTTT
CDR3aa: CASSLGGRQMNTEAFF

d_gene: -
j_gene: TRBJ2-3
abundance: -
v_gene: TRBV7-9
CDR3nt: TGTGCCAGCAGCTTACGGACAGATACGCAGTATTTT
CDR3aa: CASSLRTDTQYF